These 18 T cell receptor beta chains were sequenced from one sample in a study of shared clonotypes between healthy human individuals. This table comes from immunoSEQ multiplex PCR, and its TCRdb copy is limited to in-frame clones, with some not included. In the table there are 2 million to 2.5 million clones, roughly 91% of which are singletons. CD8 cells classed as naive were CD45RO-negative and positively selected for CCR7, excluding terminally differentiated effector memory CD45RA+ cells. Sequencing was performed on naive CD8+ T cells from PBMCs. Receptors were obtained from a man between 18 and 29 years old in good health. Some clones in this sample may be carry-over from other donors' samples.

This chain joins TRBV27 and TRBJ1-5; D gene uncertain. V was pared by 2 bases and J by 6 bases, with 8 bases between. This CDR3 contains 13 residues. Germline V gene data show CDR1 as MNHEY and CDR2 as SMNVEV (reference sequence). The DNA for the CDR3 is TGTGCCAGCAGTTTAATCTGGGGTCAGCCCCAGCATTTT. Protein: CASSLIWGQPQHF.

The genes are TRBV27 and TRBJ1-2; TRBD1 aligns across 9 bases. V was clipped by 5 bases and J by 8 bases; unmatched bases: 12. CDR1 and CDR2 from the germline V gene are MNHEY and SMNVEV (reference sequence). The CDR3 spans 15 residues. CDR3 in amino acids: CASSAQDRGWGGYTF. DNA for the CDR3: TGTGCCAGCAGTGCCCAGGACAGGGGATGGGGAGGCTACACCTTC.

With regard to this clone: Other DNA sequences in the same sample also yield this CDR3. The V and J genes are TRBV7-9 and TRBJ1-2, with TRBD1 identical over 7 bases. Trimming took 1 base from V and 7 from J; bases not matched to a gene: 3. Germline V CDR1 and CDR2: SEHNR, FQNEAQ (reference sequence). There are 13 residues in the CDR3. This chain's CDR3 is CASSLDRGGGYTF. In DNA form, the CDR3 reads TGTGCCAGCAGCTTAGACAGGGGCGGTGGCTACACCTTC.

The gene calls are TRBV9 and TRBJ2-7, with TRBD2 matching 8 bases. The length of the CDR3 is 16 residues. Trimming removed 3 bases from V and 1 base from J; junction bases left unmatched: 9. In germline, CDR1 is SGDLS, CDR2 YYNGEE. CDR3 sequence: CASSAQRLAPSYEQYF. CDR3 bases: TGTGCCAGCAGCGCCCAAAGACTAGCGCCGTCCTACGAGCAGTACTTC. The full variable domain, with the rest looked up from reference TRBV9 and TRBJ2-7, is DSGVTQTPKHLITATGQRVTLRCSPRSGDLSVYWYQQSLDQGLQFLIQYYNGEERAKGNILERFSAQQFPDLHSELNLSSLELGDSALYFCASSAQRLAPSYEQYFGPGTRLTVT.

This clone was seen just once. The chain combines TRBV27 with TRBJ2-1; 11 bases align to TRBD1. Germline V gene data show CDR1 as MNHEY and CDR2 as SMNVEV (reference sequence). The CDR3 totals 15 residues. J was trimmed by 12 bases and V by 3 bases; bases with no gene match: 10. This CDR3 reads CASSLGTGGFRRQFF. The CDR3 DNA sequence: TGTGCCAGCAGTTTGGGGACAGGGGGTTTCCGGAGGCAGTTCTTC.

The rearrangement links TRBV27 to TRBJ2-3; 10 positions agree with TRBD2. The V gene's germline CDR1 is MNHEY and CDR2 SMNVEV (reference sequence). V lost 3 bases to trimming and J lost 6 bases; unmatched junction nucleotides: 12. This CDR3 has 17 residues. Written as DNA, the CDR3 is TGTGCCAGCAGTTTGGGGGCTCCCGGGACTAGCGACGATACGCAGTATTTT. It encodes CASSLGAPGTSDDTQYF.

V usage is TRBV27 and J usage is TRBJ2-1; 14 bases line up with TRBD2. The CDR3 totals 15 residues. With 2 bases clipped from V and 10 bases from J, the junction kept 4 bases outside the gene matches. Germline V gene data show CDR1 as MNHEY and CDR2 as SMNVEV (reference sequence). This chain's CDR3 is CASSLGLAGGSEQFF. CDR3 sequence (DNA): TGTGCCAGCAGTTTAGGACTAGCGGGAGGATCAGAGCAGTTCTTC.

This clone was seen once. The CDR3 spells CASGTGTLNTEAFF. DNA of the CDR3: TGTGCCAGCGGGACAGGGACCCTGAACACTGAAGCTTTCTTT. The chain uses TRBV27 and TRBJ1-1; the match to TRBD1 covers 9 bases. J was trimmed by 0 bases and V by 8 bases; bases with no gene match: 4. Germline V CDR1 and CDR2: MNHEY, SMNVEV (reference sequence). The length of the CDR3 is 14 residues.

This chain joins TRBV30 and TRBJ2-1; D might be TRBD2 (6 bases). The CDR3 contains 16 residues. V shed 0 bases and J shed 7 bases, with 19 bases lying between them. Germline-derived CDR1 and CDR2 are GTSNPN and SVGIG (reference sequence). The CDR3 coding sequence is TGTGCCTGGAGTGTATTGCGCGGGAATATCGGTAATGAGCAGTTCTTC. Residues: CAWSVLRGNIGNEQFF.

The rearrangement uses TRBV9 and TRBJ2-3; 11 nucleotides match TRBD2. There are 17 residues in the CDR3. The V gene end was trimmed by 3 bases and the J gene end by 0 bases; junction bases not matched to a gene: 6. Germline CDR1 SGDLS, CDR2 YYNGEE. The CDR3 DNA sequence: TGTGCCAGCAGCGCTGCCGGGACTAGCGGCAGCACAGATACGCAGTATTTT. It is translated as CASSAAGTSGSTDTQYF.

The chain combines TRBV7-3 with TRBJ2-3, with 7 bases identical to TRBD2. The germline V gene encodes CDR1 SGHTA and CDR2 FQGTGA. J gave up 6 bases and V 2 bases, and 8 bases lay outside the gene matches. This CDR3 region has 15 residues. CDR3 sequence: CASSLAGVSSDTQYF. The CDR3 DNA is TGTGCCAGCAGCTTAGCGGGAGTCTCGTCGGATACGCAGTATTTT.

The genes are TRBV29-1 and TRBJ2-3; D possibly corresponds to TRBD1 (5 bases). V was shortened by 8 bases and J by 2 bases, with 20 bases between the two germline ends. Germline V gene sequence: CDR1 SQVTM, CDR2 ANQGSEA. There are 15 residues in the CDR3. CDR3: CSTVWGVTPTDTQYF. The CDR3 DNA reads TGCAGCACCGTTTGGGGCGTAACGCCCACAGATACGCAGTATTTT.

Note on this clone: Additional DNA sequences in this sample encode the identical CDR3. CDR3 region: CASSDRVGEQYF. In DNA, the CDR3 is TGTGCCAGCAGTGACAGGGTAGGCGAGCAGTACTTC. This chain connects TRBV2 to TRBJ2-7; the D gene is possibly TRBD1 (5 bases). Germline loops: CDR1 SNHLY, CDR2 FYNNEI. V lost 3 bases and J 6 bases, leaving 9 bases between the germline ends. The CDR3 runs 12 residues. Full variable domain (missing parts from reference TRBV2 and TRBJ2-7): EPEVTQTPSHQVTQMGQEVILRCVPISNHLYFYWYRQILGQKVEFLVSFYNNEISEKSEIFDDQFSVERPDGSNFTLKIRSTKLEDSAMYFCASSDRVGEQYFGPGTRLTVT.

This rearrangement joins TRBV27 to TRBJ1-3; no reliable D call. Germline assignment: CDR1 MNHEY and CDR2 SMNVEV (reference sequence). The CDR3 runs 16 residues. V lost 6 bases and J lost 0, with 15 bases in between. CDR3 nucleotide sequence: TGTGCCAGCAGCCCAGGACGGCCTTCCTCTGGAAACACCATATATTTT. It specifies CASSPGRPSSGNTIYF.

This chain connects TRBV4-2 to TRBJ2-7; 10 nucleotides line up with TRBD2. Looked up from germline, CDR1 is LGHNA and CDR2 is YNFKEQ. This CDR3 is built from 15 residues. Trimming at V came to 4 bases and at J to 2 bases, leaving 5 bases not matched to a gene. As DNA, the CDR3 is TGTGCCAGCAGCCGGGGAGCGGGAGGGCCCTACGAGCAGTACTTC. Protein sequence: CASSRGAGGPYEQYF.

The chain joins TRBV19 to TRBJ2-7, with 7 bases fitting TRBD1. The germline V gene has CDR1 LNHDA and CDR2 SQIVND (reference sequence). The CDR3 loop spans 14 amino acids. With 6 bases clipped from V and 3 bases from J, the junction kept 8 bases outside the gene matches. The CDR3 nucleotides read TGTGCCAGTAGCATCCAGGGACAGAGCTACGAGCAGTACTTC. This gives the protein CASSIQGQSYEQYF.

The rearrangement joins TRBV5-1 to TRBJ2-7, with D perhaps matching TRBD1 (6 bases). The CDR3 runs to 15 residues. Germline V gene sequence: CDR1 SGHRS, CDR2 YFSETQ. Between the trimmed V and J ends, which lost 5 bases and 6 bases, there was a span of 21 bases. The CDR3 is CASRTGDVGWGEQYF. The CDR3 DNA follows: TGCGCCAGCAGGACAGGTGATGTAGGCTGGGGCGAGCAGTACTTC.

This rearrangement joins TRBV19 to TRBJ2-2; the D gene could be TRBD1 or TRBD2 (5 bases each). V dropped 5 bases and J dropped 10 bases, with 17 bases sitting between them. The germline gives CDR1 LNHDA, CDR2 SQIVND (reference sequence). This CDR3 is built from 14 residues. CDR3 nucleotide sequence: TGTGCCAGTAGTCATGGGCAGGGAGTGGAGGAGCTGTTTTTT. It encodes CASSHGQGVEELFF.